There are many counts of the clone carrying this TCR beta chain. This specimen belongs to a study of T cells after yellow fever vaccination. The wider study: Each low-cell-number fraction was prepared by means of SMART-Seq v4 Ultra Low Input.

In TCRdb, the 5' RACE reads were re-called with MiXCR into one record per CDR3 protein. The sample shows some 48,000 distinct CDR3 sequences, around 6.4% of them seen only once. There are 13 residues in the CDR3. V lost 5 bases, J lost 1 base, and 9 bases lay in between. The germline V gene has CDR1 SGHRS and CDR2 YFSETQ. Overall study findings and caveats: Within FACS-sorted repertoires, abundant clonotypes contaminating from the bulk population could be present.

The specimen comprised PBMCs, either bulk or a sorted T-cell subset (CD4+, CD8+, memory, or dextramer-sorted; not recorded which), sampled 45 days after the yellow fever booster vaccination. V is TRBV5-1 and J is TRBJ1-1, with a tentative D call TRBD1 (5 bases). This clonotype was sampled from a young man who received the YFV17D yellow fever vaccine. CDR3 nucleotide sequence: TGCGCCAGCAGTTTCGGGGCGAACACTGAAGCTTTCTTT. This translates into CASSFGANTEAFF.